Listed here are 7 T cell receptor beta chains from one sample, sequenced in a study of PD-L1 blockade in urothelial cancer. Some clones are missing from TCRdb's copy, which holds only in-frame ones; the method was immunoSEQ multiplex PCR. The sample lists 70,000 to 75,000 clones, roughly 89% occurring once. Time point given: pretreatment peripheral blood. The input for sequencing was PBMCs, taken around atezolizumab (anti-PD-L1) treatment. These receptors were obtained from a woman between 65 and 79 years old with urothelial cancer.

This clone was seen a handful of times. The chain is built from TRBV7-6 and TRBJ1-6; 7 positions match TRBD1. The CDR3 runs 16 residues. Germline V gene data show CDR1 as SGHVS and CDR2 as FNYEAQ. The J segment lost 9 bases and the V segment lost 4 bases, leaving 12 bases of the junction unmatched. CDR3 region: CASSSVQGGRGSPLHF. The CDR3 bases are TGTGCCAGCAGCTCAGTTCAGGGGGGACGGGGTTCACCCCTCCACTTT.

On this clone: At one end, the junction sequence differs from germline, possibly due to a read error. For the CDR3, the DNA is TGCGCCAGCAGCCAAGTTATGGGAGAAGGTCGGGTCTTT. Translating gives CASSQVMGEGRVF. The rearrangement uses TRBV4-3 and TRBJ1-1, with no clear D. This CDR3 is 13 amino acids long. Germline lookup yields CDR1 LGHNA and CDR2 YSLEER.

The chain couples TRBV28 to TRBJ1-2; 11 bases match TRBD1. Germline trimming cut 4 bases from V and 5 bases from J; bases unmatched to any gene: 6. This CDR3 has 15 residues. Germline assignment: CDR1 MDHEN and CDR2 SYDVKM. The CDR3 DNA sequence: TGTGCCAGCAGTTACGGGGGACAGGGGGTATATGGCTACACCTTC. Its protein is CASSYGGQGVYGYTF.

The genes are TRBV6-6 and TRBJ2-7, with D possibly TRBD1 on 6 matching bases. This CDR3 spans 14 amino acids. Trimming pared 2 bases from V and 2 bases from J, leaving 10 bases between. Germline V gives CDR1 MNHNY, CDR2 SVGAGI (reference sequence). The CDR3 DNA reads as TGTGCCAGCAGTTACCTACAGGGAACCTACGAGCAGTACTTC. This encodes CASSYLQGTYEQYF.

The rearrangement uses TRBV6-5 and TRBJ2-7, with 7 positions matching TRBD2. V dropped 6 bases and J dropped 2; count of bases not matched to a gene: 10. CDR3 length equals 15 residues. CDR1 is MNHEY, CDR2 SVGAGI, per germline. CDR3 DNA: TGTGCCAGCAGGGTGTTGGGGGGGAGGACCTACGAGCAGTACTTC. The encoded protein is CASRVLGGRTYEQYF.

The chain links TRBV30 to TRBJ1-2; D call uncertain. CDR1 is GTSNPN and CDR2 is SVGIG in the germline V gene (reference sequence). Trimming took off 5 bases at V and 2 bases at J, with 6 bases between the two ends. The CDR3 has 11 amino acids. DNA of the CDR3: TGTGCCTGGGAACTGAACTATGGCTACACCTTC. It specifies CAWELNYGYTF.

The V gene is TRBV19, the J gene TRBJ1-1; 7 bases agree with TRBD1. Germline CDR1 is LNHDA and CDR2 is SQIVND (reference sequence). With 5 bases clipped from V and 0 bases from J, the junction kept 9 bases outside the gene matches. This CDR3 has 16 amino acids. CDR3 residues: CASSPRSTGMNTEAFF. CDR3 coding DNA: TGTGCCAGTAGTCCAAGATCGACAGGGATGAACACTGAAGCTTTCTTT.